A selection of T cell receptor beta chains follows, all from one sample in a study of cytomegalovirus exposure and HLA in healthy donors. The data were produced by immunoSEQ multiplex PCR, yet TCRdb's version contains in-frame clones alone and is incomplete. The sample contains approximately 150,000 clones, 75% to 80% of which appear only once. The sample taken for sequencing was PBMCs. These receptors were collected from a woman in her 30s in good health and CMV-seronegative. Each CDR3 is given with its conserved first and last residue. Only part of the rows carry a size: once, few, many, or a class if the clone is expanded.

CDR3 length: 15; V gene: TRBV11-2; clone size: once; CDR3 protein: CASSSSRQGTETQYF
CDR3 length: 14; V gene: TRBV29-1; clone size: -; CDR3 protein: CSVLTGVLYNEQFF
CDR3 length: 15; V gene: TRBV6-5; clone size: -; CDR3 protein: CASSSRGVAKNIQYF
CDR3 length: 17; V gene: TRBV5-1; clone size: few; CDR3 protein: CASSLGGTSSGVETQYF
CDR3 length: 13; V gene: TRBV19; clone size: -; CDR3 protein: CASSDTTGTEAFF
CDR3 length: 15; V gene: TRBV5-1; clone size: -; CDR3 protein: CASSSQGSGANVLTF
CDR3 length: 17; V gene: TRBV19; clone size: -; CDR3 protein: CASSHPPRQGEVGGYTF
CDR3 length: 16; V gene: TRBV2; clone size: -; CDR3 protein: CASRISPTGHTGELFF
CDR3 length: 13; V gene: TRBV7-3; clone size: few; CDR3 protein: CASSLAGGNGYTF
CDR3 length: 14; V gene: TRBV5-1; clone size: few; CDR3 protein: CASSKEKAAYEQYF
CDR3 length: 13; V gene: TRBV7-3; clone size: -; CDR3 protein: CASSSTGNSPLHF
CDR3 length: 13; V gene: TRBV30; clone size: -; CDR3 protein: CAWSPVRGETQYF
CDR3 length: 14; V gene: TRBV29-1; clone size: -; CDR3 protein: CSVQDRASTDTQYF
CDR3 length: 15; V gene: TRBV5-1; clone size: -; CDR3 protein: CASSADRVAKNIQYF
CDR3 length: 14; V gene: TRBV30; clone size: once; CDR3 protein: CAWSAGTVFYEQYF
CDR3 length: 17; V gene: TRBV4-3; clone size: -; CDR3 protein: CASSQDSRGSYNSPLHF
CDR3 length: 14; V gene: TRBV7-6; clone size: -; CDR3 protein: CASSTEDILNEQFF
CDR3 length: 14; V gene: TRBV5-5; clone size: few; CDR3 protein: CASSSDRGREKLFF
CDR3 length: 13; V gene: TRBV7-6; clone size: -; CDR3 protein: CASSFLSYNEQFF
CDR3 length: 14; V gene: TRBV7-2; clone size: -; CDR3 protein: CASSLVGGEETQYF
CDR3 length: 14; V gene: TRBV18; clone size: -; CDR3 protein: CASSPSQVDYGYTF
CDR3 length: 13; V gene: TRBV29-1; clone size: -; CDR3 protein: CSVGAGRAETQYF
CDR3 length: 16; V gene: TRBV27; clone size: -; CDR3 protein: CASSLFLSSGANVLTF
CDR3 length: 16; V gene: TRBV7-8; clone size: -; CDR3 protein: CASSPSRTGPVYGYTF
CDR3 length: 15; V gene: TRBV6-1; clone size: few; CDR3 protein: CASSVVPDRNEKLFF
CDR3 length: 16; V gene: TRBV27; clone size: -; CDR3 protein: CASSLSRGQGYNEQFF
CDR3 length: 16; V gene: TRBV5-1; clone size: -; CDR3 protein: CASSATRQVNNSPLHF
CDR3 length: 15; V gene: TRBV6-1; clone size: few; CDR3 protein: CASSERSGGAREQFF
CDR3 length: 16; V gene: TRBV6-6; clone size: -; CDR3 protein: CASSYSTSGVEETQYF
CDR3 length: 14; V gene: TRBV5-1; clone size: -; CDR3 protein: CASSRRERNYGYTF
CDR3 length: 16; V gene: TRBV7-6; clone size: once; CDR3 protein: CASSPRRQGDNEKLFF
CDR3 length: 14; V gene: TRBV5-1; clone size: -; CDR3 protein: CASSLGQSNYGYTF
CDR3 length: 16; V gene: TRBV7-3; clone size: once; CDR3 protein: CASSLRTSAEAGELFF
CDR3 length: 15; V gene: TRBV5-6; clone size: once; CDR3 protein: CASSLGGRRNTEAFF
CDR3 length: 15; V gene: TRBV4-1; clone size: few; CDR3 protein: CASSPWTSAHSEQFF
CDR3 length: 14; V gene: TRBV30; clone size: -; CDR3 protein: CAWRPGQTGNTIYF
CDR3 length: 18; V gene: TRBV4-3; clone size: once; CDR3 protein: CASSQQHLQGVSSYEQYF
CDR3 length: 14; V gene: TRBV30; clone size: -; CDR3 protein: CAWSWRQGVGEAFF
CDR3 length: 14; V gene: TRBV5-1; clone size: -; CDR3 protein: CASSPDSQGEKLFF
CDR3 length: 17; V gene: TRBV7-8; clone size: -; CDR3 protein: CASSSDRGNVFNQPQHF
CDR3 length: 14; V gene: TRBV2; clone size: -; CDR3 protein: CASSSDRGLYEQYF
CDR3 length: 14; V gene: TRBV11-1; clone size: few; CDR3 protein: CASSLRGSGAEAFF
CDR3 length: 15; V gene: TRBV19; clone size: once; CDR3 protein: CASSIVAGGGTEAFF
CDR3 length: 13; V gene: TRBV18; clone size: -; CDR3 protein: CASSPGGGDEQYF
CDR3 length: 14; V gene: TRBV7-2; clone size: -; CDR3 protein: CASSTGGGLYGYTF